Listed here is a single T cell receptor (beta chain). Its specificity is unknown. Sequence at one end of the junction differs from germline and may be a read error. Distinct nucleotide sequences in the sample also encode this CDR3. Germline values: CDR1 SQVTM, CDR2 ANQGSEA. This CDR3 is built from 13 residues. Heparinised blood was drawn once per donor, averaging about 116 mL. The data originate from a study of beta chain features in type 1 diabetes. Study-level results: Shorter TCRB CDR3s, moderately but significantly so, were found in Type 1 diabetes patients in all four CD4+ subsets.

Expressed TCRB transcripts were sequenced, since all the RNA that had been isolated was reverse transcribed. TCRdb's copy holds only in-frame clones and misses some; the assay was immunoSEQ multiplex PCR. The sample has about 650,000 clones, roughly 12% seen once. Sequencing was performed on naive CD4+ T cells from blood. The source of this sequence is a man aged 25 to 40 with type 1 diabetes. The V and J genes are TRBV29-1 and TRBJ2-1, with D perhaps TRBD1 (6 bases). DNA for the CDR3: TGCAGTGTTGTAGGACAGCGCTACAATGAGCAGTTCTTC. Amino acids: CSVVGQRYNEQFF.